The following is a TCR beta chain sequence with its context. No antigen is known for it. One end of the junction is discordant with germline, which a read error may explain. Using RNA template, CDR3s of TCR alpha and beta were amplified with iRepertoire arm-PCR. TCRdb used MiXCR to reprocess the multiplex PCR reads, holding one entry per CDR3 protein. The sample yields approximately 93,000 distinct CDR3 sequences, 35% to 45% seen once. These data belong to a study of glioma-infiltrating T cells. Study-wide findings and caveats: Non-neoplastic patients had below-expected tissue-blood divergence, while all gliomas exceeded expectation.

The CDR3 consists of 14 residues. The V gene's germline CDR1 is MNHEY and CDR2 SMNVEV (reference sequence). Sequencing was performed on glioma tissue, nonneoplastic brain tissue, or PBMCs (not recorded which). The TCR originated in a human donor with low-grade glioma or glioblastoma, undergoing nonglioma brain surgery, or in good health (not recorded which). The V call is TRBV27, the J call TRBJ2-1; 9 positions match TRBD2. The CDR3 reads CATLGLAGHNEQLF. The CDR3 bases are TGTGCCACCTTGGGACTAGCAGGACACAATGAGCAGTTATTC.